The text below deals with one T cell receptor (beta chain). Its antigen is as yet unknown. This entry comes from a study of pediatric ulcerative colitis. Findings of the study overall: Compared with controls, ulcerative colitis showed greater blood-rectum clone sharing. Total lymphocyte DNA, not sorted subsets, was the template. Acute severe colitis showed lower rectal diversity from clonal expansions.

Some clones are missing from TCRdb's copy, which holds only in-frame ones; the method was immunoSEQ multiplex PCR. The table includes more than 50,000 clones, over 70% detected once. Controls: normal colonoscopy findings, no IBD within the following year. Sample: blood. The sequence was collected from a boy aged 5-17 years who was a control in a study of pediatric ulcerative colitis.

CDR3 in amino acids: CASSTGLAGPYNEQFF. As DNA, the CDR3 is TGTGCCAGTAGTACAGGACTAGCGGGACCCTACAATGAGCAGTTCTTC. The V call is TRBV19, the J call TRBJ2-1; 12 nucleotides line up with TRBD2. Trimming at V came to 4 bases and at J to 2 bases, leaving 3 bases not matched to a gene. CDR1 is LNHDA and CDR2 is SQIVND in the germline V gene (reference sequence). The CDR3 consists of 16 residues. Looking up the rest from reference TRBV19 and TRBJ2-1 gives the full variable domain: DGGITQSPKYLFRKEGQNVTLSCEQNLNHDAMYWYRQDPGQGLRLIYYSQIVNDFQKGDIAEGYSVSREKKESFPLTVTSAQKNPTAFYLCASSTGLAGPYNEQFFGPGTRLTVL.